The rows below give T cell receptor beta chains drawn from one sample of a study of cytomegalovirus exposure and HLA in healthy donors. Only in-frame clones appear in the TCRdb table, and some are missing; sequencing was by immunoSEQ multiplex PCR. The repertoire has 150,000 to 200,000 clones, about 90% of them found once; the top ten carry 10%. The specimen sequenced was PBMCs. The receptors were gathered from a woman between 18 and 29 years old in good health and CMV-seropositive. Each CDR3 is given with its conserved first and last residue. D genes are given only for firm matches. Rows give clone size only sometimes, using once, few, many, or a class for an expanded clone.

d_call,clone_size,v_call,j_call,cdr3_aa,cdr3_nt
-,once,TRBV4-1,TRBJ2-4,CASSQSVSQLNIQYF,TGCGCCAGCAGCCAGTCGGTTAGCCAATTAAACATTCAGTACTTC
-,-,TRBV5-4,TRBJ2-7,CASSPPGYSTYEQYF,TGTGCCAGCAGCCCCCCAGGGTATTCTACCTACGAGCAGTACTTC
-,once,TRBV4-1,TRBJ2-5,CASSPREVGTQYF,TGCGCCAGCAGCCCGAGGGAGGTTGGGACCCAGTACTTC
-,-,TRBV29-1,TRBJ1-1,CSAVSRSGRTLSGAFF,TGCAGCGCAGTGAGTAGGAGTGGCCGCACCCTTAGTGGGGCTTTCTTT
TRBD2,-,TRBV19,TRBJ2-2,CASSPAGLAGGSGELFF,TGTGCCAGTTCCCCTGCGGGACTAGCGGGAGGCTCCGGGGAGCTGTTTTTT
TRBD1,-,TRBV12-5,TRBJ1-1,CASVGQLNTEAFF,TGTGCTAGTGTGGGACAGTTGAACACTGAAGCTTTCTTT
TRBD1,-,TRBV5-6,TRBJ2-7,CASSLTRRTGGSEQYF,TGTGCCAGCAGCTTAACACGAAGGACAGGTGGTTCCGAGCAGTACTTC
TRBD2,-,TRBV10-3,TRBJ2-2,CAIARGRQNTGELFF,TGTGCCATCGCTCGCGGGAGGCAGAACACCGGGGAGCTGTTTTTT
TRBD2,-,TRBV7-9,TRBJ2-1,CASRTGLRDEQFF,TGTGCCAGCAGGACGGGACTACGCGATGAGCAGTTCTTC
-,-,TRBV5-6,TRBJ2-3,CASSPTSSDTQYF,TGTGCCAGCAGCCCTACCTCTTCAGATACGCAGTATTTT
-,few,TRBV5-1,TRBJ1-2,CASSLGGQLYGYTF,TGCGCCAGCAGCTTGGGAGGACAGTTATATGGCTACACCTTC
TRBD2,-,TRBV6-1,TRBJ2-1,CASSVEGGSWDEQFF,TGTGCCAGCAGTGTTGAGGGCGGGAGCTGGGATGAGCAGTTCTTC
TRBD2,-,TRBV5-1,TRBJ2-1,CASSLDGGGRVQQFF,TGCGCCAGCAGCTTGGACGGGGGAGGGCGGGTACAGCAGTTCTTC
TRBD1,few,TRBV9,TRBJ1-1,CASSVGGQYMNTEAFF,TGTGCCAGCAGCGTGGGGGGACAGTACATGAACACTGAAGCTTTCTTT
-,-,TRBV5-4,TRBJ1-1,CASSLYTSGWNTEAFF,TGTGCCAGCAGCTTGTATACTAGCGGATGGAACACTGAAGCTTTCTTT
TRBD2,-,TRBV7-9,TRBJ2-5,CASSRITLAGQETQYF,TGTGCCAGCAGCCGGATTACCCTAGCGGGCCAAGAGACCCAGTACTTC
TRBD2,-,TRBV6-6,TRBJ2-1,CASSPAGGPKEFF,TGTGCCAGCAGTCCAGCGGGAGGGCCAAAGGAGTTCTTC
-,-,TRBV29-1,TRBJ1-1,CSVGVRTQNTEAFF,TGCAGCGTTGGGGTCCGGACACAGAACACTGAAGCTTTCTTT
TRBD2,-,TRBV4-2,TRBJ2-2,CASSHTGLADTGELFF,TGTGCCAGCAGCCACACGGGACTAGCGGACACCGGGGAGCTGTTTTTT
-,-,TRBV10-3,TRBJ2-1,CAISESPAAILNEQFF,TGTGCCATCAGTGAGTCTCCAGCGGCGATCCTTAATGAGCAGTTCTTC